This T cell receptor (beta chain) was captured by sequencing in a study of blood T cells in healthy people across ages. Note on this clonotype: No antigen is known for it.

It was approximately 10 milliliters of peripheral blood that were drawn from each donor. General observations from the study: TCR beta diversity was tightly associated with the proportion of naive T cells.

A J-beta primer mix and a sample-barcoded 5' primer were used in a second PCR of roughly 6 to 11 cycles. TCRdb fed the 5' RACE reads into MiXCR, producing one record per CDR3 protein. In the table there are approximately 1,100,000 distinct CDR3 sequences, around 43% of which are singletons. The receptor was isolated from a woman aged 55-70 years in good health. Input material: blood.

CDR3 in amino acids: CASSSRLEGSARGGETQYF. CDR3 in DNA: TGTGCCAGCAGCTCCCGACTAGAGGGTAGCGCCCGGGGGGGAGAGACCCAGTACTTC. The genes are TRBV13 and TRBJ2-5; TRBD2 matches at 8 bases. The CDR3 extends over 19 amino acids. V shed 4 bases, J shed 4 bases, and the junction held 20 bases outside the gene matches. CDR1 is PRHDT and CDR2 is FYEKMQ in the germline V gene (reference sequence).